The sample holds one count of the clone carrying this TCR beta chain. This sample was taken from a study of blood T cell repertoires in COVID-19. Overall study context: Collection of acute and convalescent COVID-19 samples took place in the United States, Italy and Spain. From T cells, B-cell-depleted T cells, or PBMCs came the material, which was cDNA or gDNA.

Repertoires were generated with immunoSEQ multiplex PCR, while TCRdb's copy carries only in-frame clones and drops some. The sample includes 90,000 or so clones, roughly 90% seen only once; the top ten take roughly 3.5%. The CDR3 consists of 15 residues. Germline V lookup: CDR1 MDHEN, CDR2 SYDVKM. V lost 6 bases and J lost 7, with 16 bases in between. Sequenced: peripheral blood. The rearrangement links TRBV28 to TRBJ1-6; perhaps TRBD1 as D (6 bases). This clonotype was obtained from a woman in her seventies with acute or convalescent COVID-19. CDR3 in amino acids: CASRWGQTNNSPLHF. The CDR3 DNA reads TGTGCCAGCAGGTGGGGGCAAACTAACAATTCACCCCTCCACTTT.